This TCR beta chain was obtained from a study of early T cells in non-severe SARS-CoV-2 infection. The wider study: The input, bulk RNA from unsorted whole blood, was sequenced, and chains were unpaired.

This clonotype was picked up many times. TCRdb used MiXCR to reprocess the 5' RACE reads, holding one entry per CDR3 protein. The sample contains around 60,000 distinct CDR3 sequences, 10% to 15% of which appear only once. Trimming took 4 bases from V and 13 from J, leaving 15 bases between them. The germline CDR1 and CDR2 sequences are SGHRS and YFSETQ. This CDR3 has 12 residues. This sequence originates from an adult who was a healthcare worker with PCR-confirmed SARS-CoV-2 infection or an uninfected control (not recorded which). Sequencing was done on a sample of whole blood. The gene calls are TRBV5-1 and TRBJ2-1; possible D gene TRBD1, 6 bases. CDR3 coding DNA: TGCGCCAGCAGCAATTCGAGACAGGCCCAGTTCTTC. It encodes CASSNSRQAQFF.